Each of the 6 T cell receptor beta chains below was sequenced from the same sample in a study of early T cells in non-severe SARS-CoV-2 infection listed by TCRdb under 2021. The library was made by 5' RACE. The run used a NextSeq 500. The public sequencing data were trimmed at Q25 with fastp and processed into clonotypes with MiXCR by TCRdb, which kept only in-frame beta chains. Here each entry gathers all rows of one CDR3 protein and keeps the most common genes and DNA. Recorded for this sample are tens of thousands of distinct CDR3 sequences; around 15% of them occurred a single time. The ten top clones hold around 3.7% of the sample. Sequencing was performed on whole blood, taken at baseline. Every receptor here comes from an adult who was a healthcare worker with PCR-confirmed SARS-CoV-2 infection or an uninfected control (not recorded which).

This CDR3 is CSSRRGGYNEQFF. CDR3 in DNA: TGCAGCTCCCGGCGGGGGGGATACAATGAGCAGTTCTTC. The genes are TRBV29-1 and TRBJ2-1, with 9 nucleotides matching TRBD2. Germline loops: CDR1 SQVTM, CDR2 ANQGSEA. This CDR3 has 13 residues. J gave up 4 bases and V 8 bases, and 6 bases lay outside the gene matches.

The chain has TRBV12-3 or TRBV12-4 and TRBJ1-4; TRBD1 agrees at 7 bases. The CDR3 length is 17 residues. J lost 3 bases, V lost 5 bases, and 12 bases had no gene match. The DNA of the CDR3 is TGTGCCAGCAGTCCCCGGACAGGCCTTCTCGCTAATGAAAAACTGTTTTTT. This codes for CASSPRTGLLANEKLFF.

This clonotype has at least ten counts. The gene calls are TRBV7-9 and TRBJ2-3; D possibly uses TRBD1 or TRBD2 (6 bases each). Trimming cost V 1 base and J 5 bases, with 19 bases left between them. The CDR3 extends over 17 amino acids. Germline values: CDR1 SEHNR, CDR2 FQNEAQ (reference sequence). The CDR3 sequence is CASSLDFRAGEEDTQYF. CDR3 bases: TGTGCCAGCAGCTTAGATTTTCGGGCAGGGGAGGAAGATACGCAGTATTTT.

There are many counts of this clonotype. The chain links TRBV19 to TRBJ2-3, with TRBD1 matching 11 bases. Germline V CDR1 and CDR2: LNHDA, SQIVND (reference sequence). J lost 1 base, V lost 3 bases, and 3 bases had no gene match. CDR3 length: 16 residues. CDR3 amino acids: CASSIPDRGRTDTQYF. The CDR3 nucleotides read TGTGCCAGTAGTATCCCGGACAGGGGGCGCACAGATACGCAGTATTTT.

This clonotype was recorded at least ten times. The chain recombines TRBV20-1 with TRBJ2-7, with no clear D. Germline V gives CDR1 DFQATT, CDR2 SNEGSKA (reference sequence). The CDR3 is 11 amino acids. V was pared by 0 bases and J by 4 bases, with 4 bases between. The CDR3 region is CSARDWYEQYF. DNA for the CDR3: TGCAGTGCTAGAGATTGGTACGAGCAGTACTTC.

There are many counts of this clonotype. The V gene is TRBV18, the J gene TRBJ2-7; the D gene is possibly TRBD2 (5 bases). V lost 2 bases and J lost 0, with 11 bases in between. Germline CDR1 and CDR2: KGHSH and LQKENI. This CDR3 is 15 amino acids long. In DNA form, the CDR3 reads TGTGCCAGCTCACCAGAGGGCAAGGGCTCCTACGAGCAGTACTTC. This gives the protein CASSPEGKGSYEQYF.